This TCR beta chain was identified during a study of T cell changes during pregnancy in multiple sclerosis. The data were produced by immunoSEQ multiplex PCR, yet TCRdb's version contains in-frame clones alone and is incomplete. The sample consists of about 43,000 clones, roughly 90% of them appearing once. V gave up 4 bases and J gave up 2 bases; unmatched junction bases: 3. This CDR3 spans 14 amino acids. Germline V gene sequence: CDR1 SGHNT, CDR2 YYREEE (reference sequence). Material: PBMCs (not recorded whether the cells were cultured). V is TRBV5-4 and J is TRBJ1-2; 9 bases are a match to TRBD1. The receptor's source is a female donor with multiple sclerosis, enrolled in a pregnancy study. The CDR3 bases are TGTGCCAGCAGCCCTGGGACAGGGAACTATGGCTACACCTTC. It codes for CASSPGTGNYGYTF.